What follows describes a single T cell receptor (beta chain). What it binds is not known. This sample was included in a study of tumor-infiltrating lymphocytes in localized non-small cell lung cancer. Study context: Each patient gave resected tumor and non-adjacent uninvolved lung tissue.

Sequencing was performed with immunoSEQ multiplex PCR; in TCRdb, only in-frame clones are kept and a portion is missing. The sample consists of 25,000 to 30,000 clones, approximately 85% of them appearing once. Notes on the study in general: TCRbeta sequencing showed higher T cell infiltration in tumors than uninvolved lung. Different pieces of the same tissue went to different assays, confounding technical variation with intratumor heterogeneity. Available tissue quantity limited TCR sequencing to a patient subset.

Trimming shortened V by 1 base and J by 4 bases, and 6 bases separated the two germline ends. Looked up from germline, CDR1 is SGHNT and CDR2 is YYREEE (reference sequence). The CDR3 is 12 amino acids. Material for sequencing was lung tumor tissue. The source of this sequence is a human donor with non-small cell lung cancer. V usage is TRBV5-4 and J usage is TRBJ2-7; D gene uncertain. This chain's CDR3 is CASSLNEYEQYF. CDR3 nucleotides: TGTGCCAGCAGCTTGAATGAGTACGAGCAGTACTTC.